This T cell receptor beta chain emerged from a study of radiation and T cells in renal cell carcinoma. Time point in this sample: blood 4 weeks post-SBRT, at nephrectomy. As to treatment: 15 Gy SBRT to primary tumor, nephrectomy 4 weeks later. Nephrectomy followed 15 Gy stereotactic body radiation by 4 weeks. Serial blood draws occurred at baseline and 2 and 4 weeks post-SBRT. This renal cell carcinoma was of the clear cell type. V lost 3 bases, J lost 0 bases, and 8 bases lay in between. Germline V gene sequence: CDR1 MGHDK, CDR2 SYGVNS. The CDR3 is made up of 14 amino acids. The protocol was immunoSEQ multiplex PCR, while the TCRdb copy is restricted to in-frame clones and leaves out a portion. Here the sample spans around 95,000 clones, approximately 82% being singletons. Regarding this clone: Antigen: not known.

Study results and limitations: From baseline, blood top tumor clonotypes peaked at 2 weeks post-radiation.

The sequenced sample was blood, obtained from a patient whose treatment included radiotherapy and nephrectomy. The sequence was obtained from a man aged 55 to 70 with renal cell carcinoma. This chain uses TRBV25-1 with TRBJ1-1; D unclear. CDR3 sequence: CASSETPMNTEAFF. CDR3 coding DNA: TGTGCCAGCAGTGAGACCCCAATGAACACTGAAGCTTTCTTT.